A single sample is the source of the 25 T cell receptor beta chains below, sequenced in a study of blood T cell repertoires in COVID-19. Sequenced by immunoSEQ multiplex PCR; TCRdb stores in-frame clones only, minus some. In the table there are around 94,000 clones, more than 85% of which are singletons. The sample comprised peripheral blood. These receptors all come from a man aged 18-30 years with acute or convalescent COVID-19.

The chain joins TRBV3-1 (or the pseudogene TRBV3-2) to TRBJ2-7; 11 bases are a match to TRBD2. V shed 5 bases, J shed 3 bases, and the junction held 6 bases outside the gene matches. CDR1 and CDR2 from the germline V gene are LGHDT and YNNKEL (reference sequence). The CDR3 totals 15 residues. CDR3 nucleotide sequence: TGTGCCAGCAGCAACCCGACTAGCGGGGTCTACGAGCAGTACTTC. Protein: CASSNPTSGVYEQYF.

The chain links TRBV5-1 to TRBJ1-1; 9 positions match TRBD1. The CDR3 has 15 residues. CDR1 SGHRS and CDR2 YFSETQ come from the germline V gene. J was trimmed by 7 bases and V by 1 base; bases with no gene match: 8. Here the CDR3 DNA reads TGCGCCAGCAGCTTGAGGGACAGGGCAACCGGTGAAGCTTTCTTT. Encoded protein: CASSLRDRATGEAFF.

The rearrangement links TRBV27 to TRBJ2-1; the D is unclear. Trimming stripped 5 bases from V and 8 bases from J, with 13 bases between. Germline loops: CDR1 MNHEY, CDR2 SMNVEV (reference sequence). The CDR3 totals 13 residues. The DNA for the CDR3 is TGTGCCAGCAGTGGGCCAGTAACTGATGAGCAGTTCTTC. Its translation: CASSGPVTDEQFF.

The chain carries TRBV7-9 and TRBJ1-2; a possible D gene is TRBD1 (5 bases). Germline CDR1 reads SEHNR; CDR2 reads FQNEAQ (reference sequence). With 1 base removed from V and 8 bases from J, the gap between germline ends came to 11 bases. The CDR3 totals 13 residues. The CDR3 DNA sequence: TGTGCCAGCAGCTTAGGGGGGACTTTAGGCTACACCTTC. Protein sequence: CASSLGGTLGYTF. The full variable domain, completed using reference TRBV7-9 and TRBJ1-2, is DTGVSQNPRHKITKRGQNVTFRCDPISEHNRLYWYRQTLGQGPEFLTYFQNEAQLEKSRLLSDRFSAERPKGSFSTLEIQRTEQGDSAMYLCASSLGGTLGYTFGSGTRLTVV.

As regards this clone: Other DNA sequences in the same sample also yield this CDR3. V and J are TRBV18 and TRBJ2-7; a possible D gene is TRBD2 (6 bases). Deletions cut 5 bases from V and 5 bases from J, with 13 bases between. This CDR3 is built from 13 residues. Germline assignment: CDR1 KGHSH and CDR2 LQKENI. CDR3 in DNA: TGTGCCAGCTCATTAGCCGGCGGGAACGAGCAGTACTTC. Translating it yields CASSLAGGNEQYF.

The chain uses TRBV2 and TRBJ1-1; D is undetermined. This CDR3 region has 14 residues. CDR1 SNHLY and CDR2 FYNNEI come from the germline V gene. Trimming pared 2 bases from V and 0 bases from J, leaving 7 bases between. For the CDR3, the DNA is TGTGCCAGCAGTGAACTTGTTATGAACACTGAAGCTTTCTTT. Translation gives CASSELVMNTEAFF.

V gene TRBV29-1 combines with J gene TRBJ2-7; TRBD2 is a possible D gene (6 bases). Germline loops: CDR1 SQVTM, CDR2 ANQGSEA. CDR3 size: 11 residues. Trimming cost V 6 bases and J 8 bases, with 14 bases left between them. CDR3 nucleotides: TGCAGCGTCCTGGAGGGATATAAGCAGTACTTC. Amino acids: CSVLEGYKQYF.

Points on this clone: Other DNA sequences within the sample encode an identical CDR3. The V and J genes are TRBV9 and TRBJ2-7, with 8 positions matching TRBD1. The CDR3 loop spans 15 amino acids. After removal of 0 bases from V and 0 bases from J, the junction contained 2 bases not matched to a gene. Germline loops: CDR1 SGDLS, CDR2 YYNGEE. CDR3 DNA sequence: TGTGCCAGCAGCGTAGGAGGGACAGGCTCCTACGAGCAGTACTTC. Amino acid sequence: CASSVGGTGSYEQYF.

This chain links TRBV24-1 with TRBJ1-3; D is uncertain. Germline V gene lookup returns CDR1 KGHDR and CDR2 SFDVKD. The V and J ends lost 3 bases and 0 bases respectively, with 8 bases between them. The CDR3 runs 15 residues. The CDR3, as DNA: TGTGCCACCAGTGATGCGACTAGCTCTGGAAACACCATATATTTT. Translated: CATSDATSSGNTIYF.

The rearrangement links TRBV11-2 to TRBJ2-5; 8 bases map to TRBD2. The CDR3 covers 17 residues. After removal of 1 base from V and 3 bases from J, the junction contained 10 bases not matched to a gene. Germline-derived CDR1 and CDR2 are SGHAT and FQNNGV. CDR3 sequence reads: CASSLGSRGGREETQYF. Written as DNA, the CDR3 is TGTGCCAGCAGCTTAGGGTCCCGGGGGGGCCGAGAAGAGACCCAGTACTTC.

This chain joins TRBV5-1 and TRBJ1-1; D might be TRBD1 (6 bases). Germline CDR1 reads SGHRS; CDR2 reads YFSETQ. The CDR3 sequence is 15 residues long. Trimming left V 5 bases short and J 0 bases short, with 14 bases between. CDR3: CASRVQGNMNTEAFF. The DNA for the CDR3 is TGCGCCAGCAGAGTTCAGGGGAACATGAACACTGAAGCTTTCTTT.

The gene calls are TRBV18 and TRBJ1-1; D is unresolved. Germline V gives CDR1 KGHSH, CDR2 LQKENI. Deletions cut 1 base from V and 1 base from J, with 10 bases between. The CDR3 spans 15 residues. Written as DNA, the CDR3 is TGTGCCAGCTCACCACGAGAGGGCCCGAACACTGAAGCTTTCTTT. Protein sequence: CASSPREGPNTEAFF. The whole variable domain, filled in from reference TRBV18 and TRBJ1-1, reads NAGVMQNPRHLVRRRGQEARLRCSPMKGHSHVYWYRQLPEEGLKFMVYLQKENIIDESGMPKERFSAEFPKEGPSILRIQQVVRGDSAAYFCASSPREGPNTEAFFGQGTRLTVV.

The chain combines TRBV6-5 with TRBJ1-2, with D possibly TRBD1 on 5 matching bases. This CDR3 comprises 15 residues. Germline V gives CDR1 MNHEY, CDR2 SVGAGI. Trimming took off 0 bases at V and 0 bases at J, with 8 bases between the two ends. CDR3 sequence reads: CASSYSSRANYGYTF. The CDR3 nucleotides are TGTGCCAGCAGTTACTCTTCCAGGGCTAACTATGGCTACACCTTC.

This chain links TRBV30 with TRBJ2-1, with 8 bases fitting TRBD2. J lost 13 bases, V lost 0 bases, and 8 bases had no gene match. The germline CDR1 and CDR2 sequences are GTSNPN and SVGIG (reference sequence). The CDR3 length is 13 residues. As DNA, the CDR3 is TGTGCCTGGAGTGTAGGACTAGCTCGTTTTCAGTTCTTC. Protein product: CAWSVGLARFQFF.

The chain employs TRBV5-1 and TRBJ2-3; 11 positions match TRBD2. CDR1 is SGHRS and CDR2 is YFSETQ in the germline V gene. With 5 bases clipped from V and 6 bases from J, the junction kept 11 bases outside the gene matches. The CDR3 is 16 residues long. The CDR3 loop reads CASSRPGTSGSDTQYF. In nucleotides, the CDR3 is TGCGCCAGCAGTCGTCCCGGGACTAGCGGTTCCGATACGCAGTATTTT. Supplemented by reference TRBV5-1 and TRBJ2-3, the full variable domain reads KAGVTQTPRYLIKTRGQQVTLSCSPISGHRSVSWYQQTPGQGLQFLFEYFSETQRNKGNFPGRFSGRQFSNSRSEMNVSTLELGDSALYLCASSRPGTSGSDTQYFGPGTRLTVL.

The chain links TRBV4-1 to TRBJ1-4; maybe TRBD1 (6 bases). The CDR3 sequence is 22 residues long. Trimming pared 3 bases from V and 1 base from J, leaving 30 bases between. From germline, CDR1 is MGHRA and CDR2 YSYEKL. CDR3 region: CASSHLAGAPPHQIQTNEKLFF. The DNA of the CDR3 is TGCGCCAGCAGCCACTTAGCGGGGGCGCCCCCTCATCAAATACAAACTAATGAAAAACTGTTTTTT.

This clone was counted between two and nine times. The rearrangement uses TRBV3-1 (or the pseudogene TRBV3-2) and TRBJ1-5, with D tentatively TRBD1 (6 bases). The CDR3 spans 18 residues. The germline V gene has CDR1 LGHDT and CDR2 YNNKEL (reference sequence). Trimming pared 0 bases from V and 2 bases from J, leaving 17 bases between. The CDR3 here is CASSQDGWGGGGNQPQHF. DNA for the CDR3: TGTGCCAGCAGCCAAGATGGATGGGGCGGGGGCGGCAATCAGCCCCAGCATTTT.

This chain uses TRBV27 with TRBJ1-6, with D unclear. Germline V CDR1 and CDR2: MNHEY, SMNVEV (reference sequence). The CDR3 length is 14 residues. Deletions cut 7 bases from V and 6 bases from J, with 13 bases between. The CDR3 reads CASTTGGSNSPLHF. CDR3 in DNA: TGTGCCAGCACCACCGGAGGGAGTAATTCACCCCTCCACTTT.

V and J are TRBV19 and TRBJ1-1; unclear D gene. Deletions cut 3 bases from V and 1 base from J, with 15 bases between. The CDR3 length is 16 residues. CDR1 is LNHDA and CDR2 is SQIVND in the germline V gene (reference sequence). The CDR3 DNA reads TGTGCCAGTAGTATGTTCGCGGCTCCCAGGAACACTGAAGCTTTCTTT. Protein: CASSMFAAPRNTEAFF.

The rearrangement joins TRBV19 to TRBJ2-1; D perhaps matches TRBD2 (6 bases). The CDR3 sequence is 16 residues long. The V end lost 4 bases, the J end lost 4 bases, and 17 bases lay between the germline ends. Germline-derived CDR1 and CDR2 are LNHDA and SQIVND (reference sequence). This CDR3 reads CASSRGVALTYNEQFF. In DNA form, the CDR3 reads TGTGCCAGTAGTAGGGGGGTCGCACTAACTTACAATGAGCAGTTCTTC.

This clone showed up just once. The J gene is TRBJ1-2, the V gene TRBV6-6; D gene uncertain. Germline V gene lookup returns CDR1 MNHNY and CDR2 SVGAGI (reference sequence). The length of the CDR3 is 15 residues. With 2 bases removed from V and 6 bases from J, the gap between germline ends came to 16 bases. The CDR3 region has the DNA TGTGCCAGCAGTTACGGTGGTGGGCAGATGGATGGCTACACCTTC. It yields the protein CASSYGGGQMDGYTF.

The rearrangement joins TRBV9 to TRBJ2-5; 12 nucleotides line up with TRBD2. The CDR3 spans 15 residues. Germline lookup yields CDR1 SGDLS and CDR2 YYNGEE. The junction had 5 bases not matched to a gene; V was cut back by 4 bases and J by 4 bases. The CDR3 bases are TGTGCCAGCAGCCCGGGGACTAGCGGGTTAGAGACCCAGTACTTC. Translation gives CASSPGTSGLETQYF.

J is TRBJ1-2 and V is TRBV18; D gene ambiguous. V lost 6 bases and J lost 0, with 14 bases in between. This CDR3 region has 15 residues. CDR1 and CDR2 (germline): KGHSH, LQKENI. The CDR3 here is CASSLGDGPNYGYTF. DNA of the CDR3: TGTGCCAGCTCCCTCGGAGACGGTCCTAACTATGGCTACACCTTC.

The V gene is TRBV27, the J gene TRBJ2-3; D gene ambiguous. This CDR3 has 13 amino acids. Germline CDR1 is MNHEY and CDR2 is SMNVEV (reference sequence). V gave up 4 bases and J gave up 2 bases, with 7 bases separating them. CDR3 bases: TGTGCCAGCAGTTCCGAGATCACAGATACGCAGTATTTT. Protein: CASSSEITDTQYF.

The chain has TRBV7-6 and TRBJ2-5, with a possible D match to TRBD1 (5 bases). Germline V gene sequence: CDR1 SGHVS, CDR2 FNYEAQ. This CDR3 contains 12 residues. The germline V and J ends were trimmed by 6 bases and 1 base, with 6 bases remaining between them. This chain's CDR3 is CASRDIQETQYF. As DNA, the CDR3 is TGTGCCAGCAGGGACATCCAAGAGACCCAGTACTTC. Supplemented by reference TRBV7-6 and TRBJ2-5, the full variable domain reads GAGVSQSPRYKVTKRGQDVALRCDPISGHVSLYWYRQALGQGPEFLTYFNYEAQQDKSGLPNDRFSAERPEGSISTLTIQRTEQRDSAMYRCASRDIQETQYFGPGTRLLVL.